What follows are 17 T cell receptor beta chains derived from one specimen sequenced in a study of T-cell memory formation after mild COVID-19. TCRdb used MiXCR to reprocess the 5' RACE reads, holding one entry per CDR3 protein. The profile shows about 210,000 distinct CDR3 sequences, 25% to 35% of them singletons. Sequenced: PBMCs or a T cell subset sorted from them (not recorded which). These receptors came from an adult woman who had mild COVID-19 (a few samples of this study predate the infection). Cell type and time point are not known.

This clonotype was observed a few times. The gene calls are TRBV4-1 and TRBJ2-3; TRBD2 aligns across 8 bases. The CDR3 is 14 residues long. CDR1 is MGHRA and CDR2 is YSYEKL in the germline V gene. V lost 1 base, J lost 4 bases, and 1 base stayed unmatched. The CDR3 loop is CASSQVAGSDTQYF. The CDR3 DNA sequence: TGCGCCAGCAGCCAAGTAGCGGGGTCAGATACGCAGTATTTT.

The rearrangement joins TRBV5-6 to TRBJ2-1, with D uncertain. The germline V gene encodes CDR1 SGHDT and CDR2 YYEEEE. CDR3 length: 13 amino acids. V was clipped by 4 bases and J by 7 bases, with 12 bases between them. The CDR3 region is CASSPPHRNEQFF. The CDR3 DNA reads TGTGCCAGCAGCCCGCCCCACCGTAATGAGCAGTTCTTC.

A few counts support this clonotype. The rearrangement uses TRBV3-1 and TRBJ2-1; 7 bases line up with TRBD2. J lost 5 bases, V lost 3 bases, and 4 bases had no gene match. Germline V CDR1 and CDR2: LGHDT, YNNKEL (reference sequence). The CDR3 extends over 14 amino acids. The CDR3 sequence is CASSQFGLDNEQFF. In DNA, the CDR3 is TGTGCCAGCAGCCAGTTTGGACTAGACAATGAGCAGTTCTTC.

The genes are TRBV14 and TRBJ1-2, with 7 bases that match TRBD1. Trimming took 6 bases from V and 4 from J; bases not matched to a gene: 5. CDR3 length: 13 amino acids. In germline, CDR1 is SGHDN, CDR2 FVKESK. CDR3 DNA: TGTGCCAGCAGAAAACAGGGGCTCTATGGCTACACCTTC. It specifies CASRKQGLYGYTF.

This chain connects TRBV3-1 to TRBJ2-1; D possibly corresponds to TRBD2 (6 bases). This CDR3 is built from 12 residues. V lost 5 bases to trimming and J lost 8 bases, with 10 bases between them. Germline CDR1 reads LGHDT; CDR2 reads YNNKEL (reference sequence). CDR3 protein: CASSAGLDEQFF. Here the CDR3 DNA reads TGTGCCAGCAGCGCGGGGCTAGATGAGCAGTTCTTC.

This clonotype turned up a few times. The CDR3 is CASRKEDRGAGELFF. The CDR3, as DNA: TGTGCCAGCAGAAAAGAGGACAGGGGGGCCGGGGAGCTGTTTTTT. The chain employs TRBV7-8 and TRBJ2-2; 10 bases line up with TRBD1. V was pared by 6 bases and J by 6 bases, with 7 bases of the junction left unmatched. The germline gives CDR1 SGHVS, CDR2 FQNEAQ. The CDR3 sequence is 15 residues long. The variable domain in full, with the rest retrieved from reference TRBV7-8 and TRBJ2-2, is GAGVSQSPRYKVAKRGQDVALRCDPISGHVSLFWYQQALGQGPEFLTYFQNEAQLDKSGLPSDRFFAERPEGSVSTLKIQRTQQEDSAVYLCASRKEDRGAGELFFGEGSRLTVL.

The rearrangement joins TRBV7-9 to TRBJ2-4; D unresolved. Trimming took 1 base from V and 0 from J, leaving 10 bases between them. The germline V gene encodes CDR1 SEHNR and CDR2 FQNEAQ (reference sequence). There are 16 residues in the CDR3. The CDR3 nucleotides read TGTGCCAGCAGCTTAGGAAGCGTCTTAGCCAAAAACATTCAGTACTTC. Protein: CASSLGSVLAKNIQYF.

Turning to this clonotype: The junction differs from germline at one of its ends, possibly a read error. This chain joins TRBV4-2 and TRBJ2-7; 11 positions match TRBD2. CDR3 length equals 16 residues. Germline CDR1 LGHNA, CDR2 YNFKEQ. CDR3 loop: CASSQETSGNSYEQYF. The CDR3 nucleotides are TGCGCCAGCAGCCAAGAGACTAGCGGGAATTCCTACGAGCAGTACTTC.

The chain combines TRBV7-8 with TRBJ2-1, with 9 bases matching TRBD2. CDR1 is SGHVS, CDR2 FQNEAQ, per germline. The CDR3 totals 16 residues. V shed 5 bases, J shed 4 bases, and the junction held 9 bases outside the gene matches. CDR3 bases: TGTGCCAGCAGCGTAATTAGCGGGAGTAGGTACAATGAGCAGTTCTTC. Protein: CASSVISGSRYNEQFF.

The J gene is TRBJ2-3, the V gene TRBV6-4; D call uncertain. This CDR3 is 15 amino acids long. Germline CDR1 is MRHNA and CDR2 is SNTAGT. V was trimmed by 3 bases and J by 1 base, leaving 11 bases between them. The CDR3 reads CASSEEDSGTDTQYF. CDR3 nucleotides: TGTGCCAGCAGTGAAGAGGATTCCGGCACAGATACGCAGTATTTT.

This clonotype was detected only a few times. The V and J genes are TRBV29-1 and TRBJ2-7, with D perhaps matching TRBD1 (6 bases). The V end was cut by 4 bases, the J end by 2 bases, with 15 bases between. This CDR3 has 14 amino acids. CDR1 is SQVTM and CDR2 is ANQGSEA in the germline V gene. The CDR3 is CSVAGLDRTYEQYF. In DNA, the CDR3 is TGCAGCGTTGCGGGCCTTGACAGGACCTACGAGCAGTACTTC.

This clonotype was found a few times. For the CDR3, the DNA is TGCGCCAGCAGCTTGGGGGACCTAGCGGGGGCCTACAATTACAATGAGCAGTTCTTC. Amino acids: CASSLGDLAGAYNYNEQFF. The gene calls are TRBV5-1 and TRBJ2-1, with 10 bases aligning to TRBD2. The CDR3 has 19 residues. Trimming cost V 0 bases and J 4 bases; bases outside gene matches: 13. Germline-derived CDR1 and CDR2 are SGHRS and YFSETQ.

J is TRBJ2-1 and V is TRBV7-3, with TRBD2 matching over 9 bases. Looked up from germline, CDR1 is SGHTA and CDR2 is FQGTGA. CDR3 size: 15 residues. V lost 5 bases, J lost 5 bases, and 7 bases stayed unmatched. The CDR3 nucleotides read TGTGCCAGCAGCCAGCAGGGGACTAGCAACAATGAGCAGTTCTTC. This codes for CASSQQGTSNNEQFF.

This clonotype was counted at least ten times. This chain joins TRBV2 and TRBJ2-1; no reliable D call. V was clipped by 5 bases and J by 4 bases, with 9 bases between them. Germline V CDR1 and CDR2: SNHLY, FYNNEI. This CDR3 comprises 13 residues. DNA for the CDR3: TGTGCCAGCAGTAGTTCCGAATACAATGAGCAGTTCTTC. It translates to CASSSSEYNEQFF. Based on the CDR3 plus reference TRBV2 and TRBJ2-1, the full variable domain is EPEVTQTPSHQVTQMGQEVILRCVPISNHLYFYWYRQILGQKVEFLVSFYNNEISEKSEIFDDQFSVERPDGSNFTLKIRSTKLEDSAMYFCASSSSEYNEQFFGPGTRLTVL.

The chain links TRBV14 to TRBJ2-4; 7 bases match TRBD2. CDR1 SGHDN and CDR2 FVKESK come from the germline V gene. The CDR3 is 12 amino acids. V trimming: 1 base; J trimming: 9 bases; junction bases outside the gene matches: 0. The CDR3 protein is CASSQGGGIQYF. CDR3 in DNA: TGTGCCAGCAGCCAAGGCGGGGGCATTCAGTACTTC.

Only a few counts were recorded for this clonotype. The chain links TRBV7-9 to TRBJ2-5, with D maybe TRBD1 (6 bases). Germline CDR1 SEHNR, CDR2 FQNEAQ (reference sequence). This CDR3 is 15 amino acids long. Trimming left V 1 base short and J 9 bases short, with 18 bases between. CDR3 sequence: CASSLGQGQELSQYF. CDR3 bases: TGTGCCAGCAGCTTAGGTCAGGGGCAAGAGTTGTCCCAGTACTTC.

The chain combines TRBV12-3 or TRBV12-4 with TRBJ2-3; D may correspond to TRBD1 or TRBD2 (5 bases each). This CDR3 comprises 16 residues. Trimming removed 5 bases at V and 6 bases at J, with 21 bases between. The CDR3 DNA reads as TGTGCCAGCAGTCCACCGGGACCCCTAGGGCGGGATACGCAGTATTTT. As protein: CASSPPGPLGRDTQYF.